This T cell receptor beta chain was sequenced for a study of shared clonotypes between healthy human individuals. Study findings and constraints: Sampling was confined to blood; repertoires within tissues likely differ. Expectations were that clonotype sharing among donors would be affected by sequencing depth.

In the case of this clone: The antigen remains undetermined.

Clones were sequenced by immunoSEQ multiplex PCR, and TCRdb holds only the in-frame ones, with some missing. In the table there are about 600,000 clones, roughly four fifths of which are singletons. The CDR3 has 14 residues. Germline loops: CDR1 MDHEN, CDR2 SYDVKM. V gave up 6 bases and J gave up 7 bases; unmatched junction bases: 5. The receptor's source is a woman between 40 and 55 years old in good health. Some clones in this sample may be carry-over from other donors' samples. V is TRBV28 and J is TRBJ1-5, with 11 bases identical to TRBD1. The source material was PBMCs. The chain's CDR3 is CASSPGTGGQPQHF. Written as DNA, the CDR3 is TGTGCCAGCAGCCCTGGGACAGGGGGGCAGCCCCAGCATTTT.